This TCR beta chain was sequenced during a study of cytomegalovirus exposure and HLA in healthy donors. This CDR3 has 13 amino acids. From germline, CDR1 is GTSNPN and CDR2 SVGIG (reference sequence). V dropped 6 bases and J dropped 4 bases, with 15 bases sitting between them. The PCR was carried out with 60 Vbeta primers and 13 Jbeta primers. Only in-frame clones appear in the TCRdb table, and some are missing; sequencing was by immunoSEQ multiplex PCR. The data contain 150,000 to 200,000 clones, over 60% of them singletons. Sequencing input: PBMCs. This sequence joins TRBV30 and TRBJ1-2, with no clear D. The receptor comes from a woman in her 30s in good health and CMV-seronegative. The CDR3 DNA reads TGTGCCTGCCTAAAGGAGAGCACCTATGGCTACACCTTC. Its translation is CACLKESTYGYTF.